These 2 T cell receptor beta chains share one sample of origin, sequenced in a study of T cell clones after liver transplantation. Clones were read by immunoSEQ multiplex PCR, and TCRdb kept only the in-frame ones, dropping some. The data hold more than 15,000 clones, with 88% observed a single time. Material: CD8+ T cells from blood, obtained before liver transplant. The receptors stem from a human donor who received a liver transplant.

The chain joins TRBV15 to TRBJ2-1; tentatively, D is TRBD1 or TRBD2 (5 bases each). V was cut by 4 bases and J by 6 bases, with 19 bases left in between. In germline, CDR1 is LNHNV, CDR2 YYDKDF (reference sequence). The CDR3 extends over 16 amino acids. CDR3 DNA sequence: TGTGCCACCAGCAACAACCCATGGGACCACCTCAATGAGCAGTTCTTC. Protein: CATSNNPWDHLNEQFF.

The chain uses TRBV21-1 and TRBJ2-6; TRBD2, the table's D call, lacks a check against the DNA. TRBV21-1 is labeled a pseudogene. The CDR3 is made up of 15 amino acids. In DNA, the CDR3 is TGTGCCAGCAGCAAGGAGAGCTCTGGGGCCAACGTCCTGACTTTC. Its translation: CASSKESSGANVLTF.